The rows below give T cell receptor beta chains drawn from one sample of a study of human T cells and chemical hapten exposure. MiXCR, applied by TCRdb to the RACE reads, yields one record per CDR3 protein. Among 380,000 or so distinct CDR3 sequences listed, around 5.5% were seen once. This material consisted of whole blood, taken in connection with sensitization to the hapten diphenylcyclopropenone (DPC). These receptors came from a woman aged 18-35 years with alopecia areata. Some clones in this sample may be carry-over from other donors' samples. The CDR3 runs from the conserved cysteine through the conserved F or W. The D gene is left open where the match is weak. The size field is filled for only some rows; it gives once, few, many or a size class.

CDR3 protein: CASSMTGSRSMNTEAFF
CDR3 DNA: TGTGCCAGCAGCATGACAGGGTCGCGATCCATGAACACTGAAGCTTTCTTT
D gene: TRBD1
clone size: NA
J gene: TRBJ1-1
V gene: TRBV12-3/TRBV12-4

CDR3 protein: CASSSHSSVNEQFF
CDR3 DNA: TGTGCCAGCAGCTCTCATTCTAGCGTCAATGAGCAGTTCTTC
D gene: NA
clone size: NA
J gene: TRBJ2-1
V gene: TRBV7-2

CDR3 protein: CSVLAGNTIYF
CDR3 DNA: TGCAGCGTCCTAGCGGGAAACACCATATATTTT
D gene: NA
clone size: many
J gene: TRBJ1-3
V gene: TRBV29-1

CDR3 protein: CASRLSGSGEAFF
CDR3 DNA: TGTGCCAGCAGGCTATCGGGGTCCGGTGAAGCTTTCTTT
D gene: NA
clone size: NA
J gene: TRBJ1-1
V gene: TRBV6-5

CDR3 protein: CASSASDRRIQTQYF
CDR3 DNA: TGTGCCAGCAGCGCCTCCGACAGGAGGATTCAGACCCAGTACTTC
D gene: NA
clone size: many
J gene: TRBJ2-5
V gene: TRBV6-2/TRBV6-3

CDR3 protein: CASSPNRDQPQHF
CDR3 DNA: TGTGCCAGCAGCCCAAACAGGGATCAGCCCCAGCATTTT
D gene: NA
clone size: many
J gene: TRBJ1-5
V gene: TRBV12-3/TRBV12-4

CDR3 protein: CASSLPQSGENEKLFF
CDR3 DNA: TGTGCCAGCAGCCTACCCCAGTCCGGGGAGAATGAAAAACTGTTTTTT
D gene: NA
clone size: NA
J gene: TRBJ1-4
V gene: TRBV7-6

CDR3 protein: CASSFPGSANYGYTF
CDR3 DNA: TGTGCCAGCAGTTTTCCCGGATCGGCTAACTATGGCTACACCTTC
D gene: NA
clone size: NA
J gene: TRBJ1-2
V gene: TRBV28

CDR3 protein: CSAPRLGTGTEAFF
CDR3 DNA: TGCAGTGCCCCTAGGTTAGGGACTGGCACTGAAGCTTTCTTT
D gene: NA
clone size: many
J gene: TRBJ1-1
V gene: TRBV20-1

CDR3 protein: CASRGPRGTGDTGELFF
CDR3 DNA: TGTGCCAGTAGAGGCCCTCGGGGGACAGGCGACACCGGGGAGCTGTTTTTT
D gene: TRBD1
clone size: few
J gene: TRBJ2-2
V gene: TRBV19

CDR3 protein: CASSLASGTGRETQYF
CDR3 DNA: TGCGCCAGCAGCTTGGCCTCAGGGACAGGGCGAGAGACCCAGTACTTC
D gene: TRBD1
clone size: NA
J gene: TRBJ2-5
V gene: TRBV5-1

CDR3 protein: CASSLTGGMDEKLFF
CDR3 DNA: TGTGCCAGCAGCTTAACGGGGGGTATGGATGAAAAACTGTTTTTT
D gene: NA
clone size: NA
J gene: TRBJ1-4
V gene: TRBV7-9

CDR3 protein: CASSLLIEGPDVYYEQYF
CDR3 DNA: TGTGCCAGCAGCTTGTTAATAGAAGGACCCGATGTTTACTACGAGCAGTACTTC
D gene: NA
clone size: NA
J gene: TRBJ2-7
V gene: TRBV7-9

CDR3 protein: CASSYEYTGELFF
CDR3 DNA: TGTGCCAGCAGTTACGAATACACCGGGGAGCTGTTTTTT
D gene: NA
clone size: few
J gene: TRBJ2-2
V gene: TRBV6-5

CDR3 protein: CASSSLTGGVNTEAFF
CDR3 DNA: TGTGCCAGCAGTTCGCTGACAGGGGGGGTGAACACTGAAGCTTTCTTT
D gene: TRBD1
clone size: NA
J gene: TRBJ1-1
V gene: TRBV6-5

CDR3 protein: CASSGRATEAFF
CDR3 DNA: TGTGCCAGCAGTGGCAGGGCAACTGAAGCTTTCTTT
D gene: NA
clone size: few
J gene: TRBJ1-1
V gene: TRBV6-1

CDR3 protein: CASSSSGDTQYF
CDR3 DNA: TGTGCCAGCAGCTCTAGCGGGGATACGCAGTATTTT
D gene: TRBD2
clone size: NA
J gene: TRBJ2-3
V gene: TRBV6-5

CDR3 protein: CAAEGGVPNTEAFF
CDR3 DNA: TGTGCCGCTGAAGGGGGGGTCCCGAACACTGAAGCTTTCTTT
D gene: NA
clone size: few
J gene: TRBJ1-1
V gene: TRBV24-1

CDR3 protein: CSVKWSGSEGYTF
CDR3 DNA: TGCAGCGTCAAATGGTCGGGATCGGAGGGCTACACCTTC
D gene: NA
clone size: many
J gene: TRBJ1-2
V gene: TRBV29-1

CDR3 protein: CASSQAGQYSNQPQHF
CDR3 DNA: TGTGCCAGCAGCCAAGCGGGACAGTATAGCAATCAGCCCCAGCATTTT
D gene: TRBD1
clone size: many
J gene: TRBJ1-5
V gene: TRBV4-2

CDR3 protein: CASSFREGADTQYF
CDR3 DNA: TGTGCCAGCAGTTTCCGGGAGGGGGCAGATACGCAGTATTTT
D gene: TRBD2
clone size: few
J gene: TRBJ2-3
V gene: TRBV27

CDR3 protein: CSARDTGPSSYNSPLHF
CDR3 DNA: TGCAGTGCTAGAGATACGGGACCTAGCTCCTATAATTCACCCCTCCACTTT
D gene: NA
clone size: NA
J gene: TRBJ1-6
V gene: TRBV20-1

CDR3 protein: CSAAQGYEDTEAFF
CDR3 DNA: TGCAGTGCCGCACAGGGCTATGAAGACACTGAAGCTTTCTTT
D gene: NA
clone size: many
J gene: TRBJ1-1
V gene: TRBV20-1

CDR3 protein: CSVEGHLNTEAFF
CDR3 DNA: TGCAGCGTTGAGGGACATCTGAACACTGAAGCTTTCTTT
D gene: NA
clone size: many
J gene: TRBJ1-1
V gene: TRBV29-1

CDR3 protein: CSARGIAGDSYEQYF
CDR3 DNA: TGCAGTGCTAGAGGTATAGCGGGGGACTCCTACGAGCAGTACTTC
D gene: TRBD2
clone size: few
J gene: TRBJ2-7
V gene: TRBV20-1

CDR3 protein: CASTSYTDTQYF
CDR3 DNA: TGTGCTAGCACCAGCTACACAGATACGCAGTATTTT
D gene: NA
clone size: NA
J gene: TRBJ2-3
V gene: TRBV12-3/TRBV12-4

CDR3 protein: CSVVGQGGQPQHF
CDR3 DNA: TGCAGCGTTGTGGGACAAGGGGGTCAGCCCCAGCATTTT
D gene: NA
clone size: NA
J gene: TRBJ1-5
V gene: TRBV29-1

CDR3 protein: CSAERGGVYEQYF
CDR3 DNA: TGCAGTGCAGAGCGGGGGGGAGTATACGAGCAGTACTTC
D gene: TRBD2
clone size: many
J gene: TRBJ2-7
V gene: TRBV20-1

CDR3 protein: CATRMAGGKTQYF
CDR3 DNA: TGTGCCACCAGGATGGCGGGGGGCAAGACCCAGTACTTC
D gene: TRBD2
clone size: NA
J gene: TRBJ2-5
V gene: TRBV15

CDR3 protein: CASSVQGLTTEAFF
CDR3 DNA: TGTGCCAGCAGTGTACAGGGCTTGACCACTGAAGCTTTCTTT
D gene: NA
clone size: few
J gene: TRBJ1-1
V gene: TRBV6-6

CDR3 protein: CASSALAGGNEQFF
CDR3 DNA: TGTGCCAGCAGCGCTTTAGCGGGGGGCAATGAGCAGTTCTTC
D gene: TRBD2
clone size: few
J gene: TRBJ2-1
V gene: TRBV5-6

CDR3 protein: CASIPDMSNQPQHF
CDR3 DNA: TGTGCCAGCATTCCGGATATGAGCAATCAGCCCCAGCATTTT
D gene: NA
clone size: few
J gene: TRBJ1-5
V gene: TRBV6-6

CDR3 protein: CSVAGGRNTIYF
CDR3 DNA: TGCAGCGTTGCGGGGGGGAGAAACACCATATATTTT
D gene: NA
clone size: few
J gene: TRBJ1-3
V gene: TRBV29-1

CDR3 protein: CAIRTSPSSYNEQFF
CDR3 DNA: TGTGCCATCAGGACTAGCCCGAGCTCCTACAATGAGCAGTTCTTC
D gene: TRBD2
clone size: many
J gene: TRBJ2-1
V gene: TRBV10-3

CDR3 protein: CASSLGRGSGSPLHF
CDR3 DNA: TGTGCCAGCAGTTTAGGACGGGGGTCAGGTTCACCCCTCCACTTT
D gene: NA
clone size: many
J gene: TRBJ1-6
V gene: TRBV27

CDR3 protein: CASSSGSTDTQYF
CDR3 DNA: TGTGCCAGCAGCTCGGGGAGCACAGATACGCAGTATTTT
D gene: NA
clone size: many
J gene: TRBJ2-3
V gene: TRBV2

CDR3 protein: CASSFDSQVGPQHF
CDR3 DNA: TGTGCCAGCAGCTTTGACAGCCAGGTCGGACCCCAGCATTTT
D gene: NA
clone size: many
J gene: TRBJ1-5
V gene: TRBV6-2/TRBV6-3

CDR3 protein: CASSFGARATEAFF
CDR3 DNA: TGTGCCAGCAGTTTTGGGGCGCGAGCTACTGAAGCTTTCTTT
D gene: NA
clone size: many
J gene: TRBJ1-1
V gene: TRBV12-3/TRBV12-4

CDR3 protein: CAISESAGSSPLHF
CDR3 DNA: TGTGCCATCAGTGAGTCGGCAGGGAGTTCACCCCTCCACTTT
D gene: NA
clone size: few
J gene: TRBJ1-6
V gene: TRBV10-3

CDR3 protein: CASNRWEGRSSGANVLTF
CDR3 DNA: TGTGCCAGCAATCGGTGGGAGGGGAGATCCTCTGGGGCCAACGTCCTGACTTTC
D gene: TRBD2
clone size: NA
J gene: TRBJ2-6
V gene: TRBV6-2/TRBV6-3

CDR3 protein: CASSAPDGDGAYEQYF
CDR3 DNA: TGTGCCAGCTCAGCACCGGACGGCGATGGGGCCTACGAGCAGTACTTC
D gene: NA
clone size: few
J gene: TRBJ2-7
V gene: TRBV18

CDR3 protein: CASSSRQGRDGYTF
CDR3 DNA: TGTGCCAGCAGTTCCAGACAGGGGCGAGATGGCTACACCTTC
D gene: TRBD1
clone size: few
J gene: TRBJ1-2
V gene: TRBV27

CDR3 protein: CASSLRGETQYF
CDR3 DNA: TGTGCCAGCAGCTTACGGGGGGAGACCCAGTACTTC
D gene: NA
clone size: many
J gene: TRBJ2-5
V gene: TRBV7-2

CDR3 protein: CAIRSGQGGVEAFF
CDR3 DNA: TGTGCCATCAGGTCCGGACAGGGGGGCGTTGAAGCTTTCTTT
D gene: TRBD1
clone size: few
J gene: TRBJ1-1
V gene: TRBV10-3

CDR3 protein: CASSLGAGTGEAFF
CDR3 DNA: TGTGCCAGCAGCTTAGGGGCCGGCACGGGTGAAGCTTTCTTT
D gene: NA
clone size: many
J gene: TRBJ1-1
V gene: TRBV7-8

CDR3 protein: CAISGSSGGAVDTQYF
CDR3 DNA: TGTGCCATCAGTGGATCTAGCGGGGGGGCAGTAGATACGCAGTATTTT
D gene: TRBD2
clone size: many
J gene: TRBJ2-3
V gene: TRBV10-3

CDR3 protein: CASSPSEGWETQYF
CDR3 DNA: TGTGCCAGCAGCCCGAGTGAAGGCTGGGAGACCCAGTACTTC
D gene: NA
clone size: many
J gene: TRBJ2-5
V gene: TRBV7-9

CDR3 protein: CSTSGGTDTQYF
CDR3 DNA: TGCAGCACTAGCGGGGGTACAGATACGCAGTATTTT
D gene: TRBD2
clone size: few
J gene: TRBJ2-3
V gene: TRBV29-1

CDR3 protein: CASSGDRGTDTQYF
CDR3 DNA: TGTGCCAGCAGTGGGGACAGGGGCACAGATACGCAGTATTTT
D gene: TRBD1
clone size: many
J gene: TRBJ2-3
V gene: TRBV6-1

CDR3 protein: CASTPMGGTQYF
CDR3 DNA: TGTGCCAGCACCCCGATGGGGGGGACCCAGTACTTC
D gene: NA
clone size: NA
J gene: TRBJ2-5
V gene: TRBV7-2

CDR3 protein: CSARGPLPGTDTQYF
CDR3 DNA: TGCAGTGCTAGGGGACCTCTACCGGGCACAGATACGCAGTATTTT
D gene: NA
clone size: NA
J gene: TRBJ2-3
V gene: TRBV20-1